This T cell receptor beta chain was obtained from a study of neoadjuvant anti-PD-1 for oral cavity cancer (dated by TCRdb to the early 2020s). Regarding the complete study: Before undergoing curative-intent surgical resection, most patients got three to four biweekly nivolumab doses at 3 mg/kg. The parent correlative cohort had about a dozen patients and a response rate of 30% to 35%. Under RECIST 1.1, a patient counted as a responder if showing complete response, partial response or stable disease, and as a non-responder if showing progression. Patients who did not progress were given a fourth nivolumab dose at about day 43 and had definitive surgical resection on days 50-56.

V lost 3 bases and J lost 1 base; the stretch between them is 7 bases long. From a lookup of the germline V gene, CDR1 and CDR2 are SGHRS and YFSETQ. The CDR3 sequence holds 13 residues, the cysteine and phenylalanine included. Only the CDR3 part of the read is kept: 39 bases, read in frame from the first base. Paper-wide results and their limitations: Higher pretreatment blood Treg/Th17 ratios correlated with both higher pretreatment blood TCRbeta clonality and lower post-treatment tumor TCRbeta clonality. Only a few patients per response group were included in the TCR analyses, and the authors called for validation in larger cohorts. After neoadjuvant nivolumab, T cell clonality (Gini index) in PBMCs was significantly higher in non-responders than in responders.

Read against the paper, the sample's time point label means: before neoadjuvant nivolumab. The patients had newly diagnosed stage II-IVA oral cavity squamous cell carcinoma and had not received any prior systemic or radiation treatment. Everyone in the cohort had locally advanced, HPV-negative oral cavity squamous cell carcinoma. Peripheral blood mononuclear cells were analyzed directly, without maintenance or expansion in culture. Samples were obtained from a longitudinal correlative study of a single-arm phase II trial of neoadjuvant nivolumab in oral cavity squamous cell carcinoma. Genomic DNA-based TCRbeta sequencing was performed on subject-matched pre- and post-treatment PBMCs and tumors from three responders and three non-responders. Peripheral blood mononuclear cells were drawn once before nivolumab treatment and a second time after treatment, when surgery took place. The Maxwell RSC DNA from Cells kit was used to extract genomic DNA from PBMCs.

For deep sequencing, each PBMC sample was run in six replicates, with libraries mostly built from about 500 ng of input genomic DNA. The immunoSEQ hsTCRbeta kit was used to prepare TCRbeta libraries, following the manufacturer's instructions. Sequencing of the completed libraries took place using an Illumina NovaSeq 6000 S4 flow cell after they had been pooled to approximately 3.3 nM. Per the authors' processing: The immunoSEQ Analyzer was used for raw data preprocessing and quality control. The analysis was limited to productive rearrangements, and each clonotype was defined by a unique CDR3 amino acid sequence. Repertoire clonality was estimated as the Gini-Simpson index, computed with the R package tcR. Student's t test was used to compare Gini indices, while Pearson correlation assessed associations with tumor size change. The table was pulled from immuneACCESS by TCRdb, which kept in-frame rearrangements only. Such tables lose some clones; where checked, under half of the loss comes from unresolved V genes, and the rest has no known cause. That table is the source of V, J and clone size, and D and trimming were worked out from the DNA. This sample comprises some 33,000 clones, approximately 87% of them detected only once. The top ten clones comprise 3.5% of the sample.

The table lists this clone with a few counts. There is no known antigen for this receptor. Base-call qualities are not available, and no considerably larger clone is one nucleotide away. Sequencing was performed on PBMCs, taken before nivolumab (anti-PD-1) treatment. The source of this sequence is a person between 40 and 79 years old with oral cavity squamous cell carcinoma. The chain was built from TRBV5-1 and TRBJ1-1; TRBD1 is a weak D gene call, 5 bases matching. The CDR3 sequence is CASSSQGNTEAFF. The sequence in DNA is TGCGCCAGCAGCTCTCAGGGGAACACTGAAGCTTTCTTT.